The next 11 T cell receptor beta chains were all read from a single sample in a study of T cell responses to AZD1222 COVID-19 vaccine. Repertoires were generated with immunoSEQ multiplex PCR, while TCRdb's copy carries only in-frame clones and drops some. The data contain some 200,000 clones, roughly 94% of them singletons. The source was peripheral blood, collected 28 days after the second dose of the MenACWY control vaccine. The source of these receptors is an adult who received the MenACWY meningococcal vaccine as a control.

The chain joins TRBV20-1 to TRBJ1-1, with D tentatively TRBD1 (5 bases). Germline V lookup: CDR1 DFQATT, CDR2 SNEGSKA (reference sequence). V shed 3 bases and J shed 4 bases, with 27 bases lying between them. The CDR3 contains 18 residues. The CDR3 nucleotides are TGCAGTGCTAGTAGTAATCTGGGGGGTGGTCGGGTAACCACTGAAGCTTTCTTT. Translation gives CSASSNLGGGRVTTEAFF.

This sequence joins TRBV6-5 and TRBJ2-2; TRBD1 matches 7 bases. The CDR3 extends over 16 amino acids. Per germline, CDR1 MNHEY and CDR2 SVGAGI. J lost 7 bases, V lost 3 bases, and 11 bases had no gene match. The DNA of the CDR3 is TGTGCCAGCAGTTATACGGAAGGGGGCTCGGGCGGGGAGCTGTTTTTT. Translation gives CASSYTEGGSGGELFF.

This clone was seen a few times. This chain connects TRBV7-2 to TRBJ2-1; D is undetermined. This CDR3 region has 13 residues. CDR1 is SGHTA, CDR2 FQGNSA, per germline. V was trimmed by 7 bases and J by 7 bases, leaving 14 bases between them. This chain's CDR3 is CASTSDGGNEQFF. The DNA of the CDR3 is TGTGCCAGCACCTCGGACGGTGGGAATGAGCAGTTCTTC.

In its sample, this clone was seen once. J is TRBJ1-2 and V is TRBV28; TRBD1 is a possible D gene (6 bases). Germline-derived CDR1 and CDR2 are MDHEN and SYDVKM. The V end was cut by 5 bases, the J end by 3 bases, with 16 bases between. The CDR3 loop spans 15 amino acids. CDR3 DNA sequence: TGTGCCAGCAGTCCCGGGGGGCGACTGGACTATGGCTACACCTTC. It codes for CASSPGGRLDYGYTF.

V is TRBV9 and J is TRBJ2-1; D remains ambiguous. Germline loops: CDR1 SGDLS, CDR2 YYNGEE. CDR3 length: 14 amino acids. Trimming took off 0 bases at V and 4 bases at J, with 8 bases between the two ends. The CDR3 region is CASSVVMAYNEQFF. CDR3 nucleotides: TGTGCCAGCAGCGTAGTTATGGCATACAATGAGCAGTTCTTC.

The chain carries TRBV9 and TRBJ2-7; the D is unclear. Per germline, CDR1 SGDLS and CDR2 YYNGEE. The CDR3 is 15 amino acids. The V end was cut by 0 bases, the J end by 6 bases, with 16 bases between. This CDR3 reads CASSVGRTGGGEQYF. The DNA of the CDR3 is TGTGCCAGCAGCGTAGGTCGAACGGGCGGTGGCGAGCAGTACTTC.

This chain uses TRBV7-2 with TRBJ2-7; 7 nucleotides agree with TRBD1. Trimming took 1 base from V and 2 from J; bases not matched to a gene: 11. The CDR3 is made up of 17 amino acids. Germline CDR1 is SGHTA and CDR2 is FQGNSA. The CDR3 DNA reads TGTGCCAGCAGCTTAGGGACAGGAGTCCCTTTTCCCTACGAGCAGTACTTC. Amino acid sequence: CASSLGTGVPFPYEQYF. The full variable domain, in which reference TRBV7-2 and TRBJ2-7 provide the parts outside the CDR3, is GAGVSQSPSNKVTEKGKDVELRCDPISGHTALYWYRQSLGQGLEFLIYFQGNSAPDKSGLPSDRFSAERTGGSVSTLTIQRTQQEDSAVYLCASSLGTGVPFPYEQYFGPGTRLTVT.

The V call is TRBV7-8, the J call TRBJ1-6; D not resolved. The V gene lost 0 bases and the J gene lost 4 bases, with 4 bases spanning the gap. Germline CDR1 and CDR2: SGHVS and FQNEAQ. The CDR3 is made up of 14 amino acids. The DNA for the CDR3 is TGTGCCAGCAGCTTAGCAGGGTATAATTCACCCCTCCACTTT. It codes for CASSLAGYNSPLHF.

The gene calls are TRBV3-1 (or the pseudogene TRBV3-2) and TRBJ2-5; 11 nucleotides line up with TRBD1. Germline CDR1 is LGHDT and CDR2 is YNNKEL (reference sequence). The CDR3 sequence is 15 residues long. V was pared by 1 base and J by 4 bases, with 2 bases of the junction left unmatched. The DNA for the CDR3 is TGTGCCAGCAGCCAAGGGACAGGGGGCGCAGAGACCCAGTACTTC. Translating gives CASSQGTGGAETQYF.

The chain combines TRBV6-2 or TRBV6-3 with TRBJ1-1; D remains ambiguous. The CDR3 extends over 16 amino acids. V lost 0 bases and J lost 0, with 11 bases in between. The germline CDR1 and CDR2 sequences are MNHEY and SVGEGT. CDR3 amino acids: CASSYSSLGVNTEAFF. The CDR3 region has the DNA TGTGCCAGCAGTTACTCATCTTTGGGAGTGAACACTGAAGCTTTCTTT.

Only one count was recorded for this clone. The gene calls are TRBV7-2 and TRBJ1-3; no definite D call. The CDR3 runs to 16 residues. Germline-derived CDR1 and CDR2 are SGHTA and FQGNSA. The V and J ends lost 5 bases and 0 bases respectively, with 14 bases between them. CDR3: CASSPREAVSGNTIYF. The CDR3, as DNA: TGTGCCAGCAGCCCACGCGAGGCAGTCTCTGGAAACACCATATATTTT.